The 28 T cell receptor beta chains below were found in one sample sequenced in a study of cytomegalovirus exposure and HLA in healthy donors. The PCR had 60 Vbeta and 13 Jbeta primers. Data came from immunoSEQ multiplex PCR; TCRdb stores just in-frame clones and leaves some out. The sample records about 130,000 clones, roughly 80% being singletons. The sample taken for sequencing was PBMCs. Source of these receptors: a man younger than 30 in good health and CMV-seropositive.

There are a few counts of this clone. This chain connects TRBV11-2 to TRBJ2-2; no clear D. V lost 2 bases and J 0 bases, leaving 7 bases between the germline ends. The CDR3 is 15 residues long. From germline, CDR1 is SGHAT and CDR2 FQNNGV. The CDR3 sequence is CASSLSPANTGELFF. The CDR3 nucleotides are TGTGCCAGCAGCTTATCCCCTGCGAACACCGGGGAGCTGTTTTTT.

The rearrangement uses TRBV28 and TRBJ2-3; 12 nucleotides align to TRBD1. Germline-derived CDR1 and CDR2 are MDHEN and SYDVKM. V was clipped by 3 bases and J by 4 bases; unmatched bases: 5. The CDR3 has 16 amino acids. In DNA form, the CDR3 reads TGTGCCAGCAGTTTCCTTGGGACAGGGGGCCCAGATACGCAGTATTTT. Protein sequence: CASSFLGTGGPDTQYF.

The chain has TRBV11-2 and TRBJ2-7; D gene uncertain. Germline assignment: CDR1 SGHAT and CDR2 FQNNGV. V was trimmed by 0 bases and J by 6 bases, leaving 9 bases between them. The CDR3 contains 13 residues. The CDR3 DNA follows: TGTGCCAGCAGCTTAGATTACAGCTCCGAGCAGTACTTC. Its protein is CASSLDYSSEQYF. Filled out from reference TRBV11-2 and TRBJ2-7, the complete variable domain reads EAGVAQSPRYKIIEKRQSVAFWCNPISGHATLYWYQQILGQGPKLLIQFQNNGVVDDSQLPKDRFSAERLKGVDSTLKIQPAKLEDSAVYLCASSLDYSSEQYFGPGTRLTVT.

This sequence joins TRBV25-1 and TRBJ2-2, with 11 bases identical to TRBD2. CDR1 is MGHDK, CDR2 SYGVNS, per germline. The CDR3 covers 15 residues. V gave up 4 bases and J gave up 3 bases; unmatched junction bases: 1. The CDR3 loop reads CASSVGLADTGELFF. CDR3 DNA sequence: TGTGCCAGCAGTGTGGGACTAGCGGACACCGGGGAGCTGTTTTTT.

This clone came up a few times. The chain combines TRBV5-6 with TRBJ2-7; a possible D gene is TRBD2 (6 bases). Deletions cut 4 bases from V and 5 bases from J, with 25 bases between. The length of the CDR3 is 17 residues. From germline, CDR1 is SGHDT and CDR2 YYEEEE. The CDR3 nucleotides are TGTGCCAGCAGCCCTCATTTATCCGGGACTGGGAGCCACGAGCAGTACTTC. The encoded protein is CASSPHLSGTGSHEQYF.

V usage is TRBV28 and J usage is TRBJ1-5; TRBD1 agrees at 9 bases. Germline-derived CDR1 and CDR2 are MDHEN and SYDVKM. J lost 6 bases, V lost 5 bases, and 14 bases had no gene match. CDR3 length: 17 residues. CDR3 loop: CASSVLRDRDIGQPQHF. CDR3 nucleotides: TGTGCCAGCAGTGTACTCCGGGACAGGGATATCGGTCAGCCCCAGCATTTT.

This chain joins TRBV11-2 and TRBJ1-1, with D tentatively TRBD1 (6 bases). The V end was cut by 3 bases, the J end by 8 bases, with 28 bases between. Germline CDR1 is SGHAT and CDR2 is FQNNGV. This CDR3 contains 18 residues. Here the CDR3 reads CASSFSGIYEDKGVEAFF. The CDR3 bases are TGTGCCAGCAGCTTTAGCGGGATTTACGAGGATAAGGGGGTGGAAGCTTTCTTT.

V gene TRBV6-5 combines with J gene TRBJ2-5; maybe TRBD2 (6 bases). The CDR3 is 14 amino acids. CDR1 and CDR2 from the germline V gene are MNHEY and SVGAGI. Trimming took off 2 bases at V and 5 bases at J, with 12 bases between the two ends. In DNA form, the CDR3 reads TGTGCCAGCAGTTACCGGGACTCGAGGGAGACCCAGTACTTC. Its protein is CASSYRDSRETQYF.

The CDR3, as DNA: TGTGCCAGCAGTTTATACCCGCGGGGGGCCGGCTATGGCTACACCTTC. Encoded protein: CASSLYPRGAGYGYTF. The chain employs TRBV28 and TRBJ1-2, with TRBD1 as a possible D gene (6 bases). CDR1 and CDR2 (germline): MDHEN, SYDVKM. Trimming stripped 1 base from V and 4 bases from J, with 16 bases between. This CDR3 comprises 16 residues.

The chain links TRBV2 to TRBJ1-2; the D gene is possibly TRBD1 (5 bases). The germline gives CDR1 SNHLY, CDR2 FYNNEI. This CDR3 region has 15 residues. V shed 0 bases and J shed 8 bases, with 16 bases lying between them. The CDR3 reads CASSEALGGARGYTF. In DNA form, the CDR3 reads TGTGCCAGCAGTGAAGCGCTGGGGGGAGCGAGGGGCTACACCTTC.

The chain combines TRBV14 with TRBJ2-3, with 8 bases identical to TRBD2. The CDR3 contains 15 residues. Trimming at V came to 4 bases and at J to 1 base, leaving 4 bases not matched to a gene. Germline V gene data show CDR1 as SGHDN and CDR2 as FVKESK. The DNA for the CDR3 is TGTGCCAGCAGCCTAGCGGGGATTCGCACAGATACGCAGTATTTT. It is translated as CASSLAGIRTDTQYF.

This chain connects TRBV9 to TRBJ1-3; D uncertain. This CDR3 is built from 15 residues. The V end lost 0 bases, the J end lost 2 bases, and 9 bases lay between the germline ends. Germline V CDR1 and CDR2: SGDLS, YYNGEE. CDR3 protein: CASSVDGEAGNTIYF. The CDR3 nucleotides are TGTGCCAGCAGCGTAGATGGGGAGGCTGGAAACACCATATATTTT.

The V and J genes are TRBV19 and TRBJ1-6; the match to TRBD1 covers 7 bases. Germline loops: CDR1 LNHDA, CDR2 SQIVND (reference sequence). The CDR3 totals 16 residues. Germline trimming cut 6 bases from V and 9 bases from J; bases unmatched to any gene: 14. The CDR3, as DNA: TGTGCCAGTAGCACCTTGTCGACAGGGATAGGTTCACCCCTCCACTTT. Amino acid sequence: CASSTLSTGIGSPLHF.

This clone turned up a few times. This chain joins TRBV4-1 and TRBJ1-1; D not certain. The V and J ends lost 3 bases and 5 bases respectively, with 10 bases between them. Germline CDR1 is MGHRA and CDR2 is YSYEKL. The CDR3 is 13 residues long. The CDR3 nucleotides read TGCGCCAGCAGCCAGGGCTTTGGGACTGAAGCTTTCTTT. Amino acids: CASSQGFGTEAFF.

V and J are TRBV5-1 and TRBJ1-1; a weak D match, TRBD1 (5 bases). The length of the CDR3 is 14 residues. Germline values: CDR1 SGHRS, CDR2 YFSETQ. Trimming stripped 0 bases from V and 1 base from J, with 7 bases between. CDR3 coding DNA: TGCGCCAGCAGCTTGGTGGGGCAGAACACTGAAGCTTTCTTT. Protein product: CASSLVGQNTEAFF.

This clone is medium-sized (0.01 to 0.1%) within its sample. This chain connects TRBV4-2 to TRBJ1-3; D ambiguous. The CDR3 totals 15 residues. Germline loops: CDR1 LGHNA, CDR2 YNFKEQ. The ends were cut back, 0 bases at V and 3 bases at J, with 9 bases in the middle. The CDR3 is CASSQEAIIGNTIYF. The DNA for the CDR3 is TGTGCCAGCAGCCAAGAAGCGATCATTGGAAACACCATATATTTT.

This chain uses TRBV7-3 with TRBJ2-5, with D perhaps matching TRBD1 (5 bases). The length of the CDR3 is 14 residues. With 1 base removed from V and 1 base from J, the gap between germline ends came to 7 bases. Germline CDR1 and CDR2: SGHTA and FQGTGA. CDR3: CASSLMGLQETQYF. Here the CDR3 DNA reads TGTGCCAGCAGCTTAATGGGGCTCCAAGAGACCCAGTACTTC.

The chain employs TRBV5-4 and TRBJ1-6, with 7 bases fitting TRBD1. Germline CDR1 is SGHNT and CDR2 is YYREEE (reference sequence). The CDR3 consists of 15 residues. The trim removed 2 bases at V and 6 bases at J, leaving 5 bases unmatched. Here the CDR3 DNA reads TGTGCCAGCAGCTTAGGGACAGATATTAATTCACCCCTCCACTTT. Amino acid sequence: CASSLGTDINSPLHF.

The CDR3 DNA is TGTGCCAGTAGTTTGACAGGGGTGGGCACTGAAGCTTTCTTT. Protein: CASSLTGVGTEAFF. The chain is built from TRBV19 and TRBJ1-1; TRBD1 aligns across 8 bases. J lost 4 bases, V lost 5 bases, and 6 bases had no gene match. CDR3 length equals 14 residues. Germline loops: CDR1 LNHDA, CDR2 SQIVND (reference sequence).

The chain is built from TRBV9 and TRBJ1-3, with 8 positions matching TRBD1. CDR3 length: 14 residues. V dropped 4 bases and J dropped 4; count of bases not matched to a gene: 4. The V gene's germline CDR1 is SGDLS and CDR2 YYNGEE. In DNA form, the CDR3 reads TGTGCCAGCAGCTCGGACAGGGACGGAAACACCATATATTTT. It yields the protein CASSSDRDGNTIYF.

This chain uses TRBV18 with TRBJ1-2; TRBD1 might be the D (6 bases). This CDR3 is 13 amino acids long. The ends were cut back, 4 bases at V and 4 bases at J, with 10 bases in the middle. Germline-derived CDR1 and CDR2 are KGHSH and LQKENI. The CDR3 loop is CASSLGQSYGYTF. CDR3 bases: TGTGCCAGCTCACTTGGACAGTCCTATGGCTACACCTTC.

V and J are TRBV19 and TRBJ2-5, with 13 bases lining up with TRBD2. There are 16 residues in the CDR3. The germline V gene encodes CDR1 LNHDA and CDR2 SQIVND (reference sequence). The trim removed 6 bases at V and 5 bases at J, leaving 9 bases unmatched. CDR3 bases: TGTGCCAGTAGCCGACTAGCGGGGGGCCTTAGGGAGACCCAGTACTTC. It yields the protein CASSRLAGGLRETQYF.

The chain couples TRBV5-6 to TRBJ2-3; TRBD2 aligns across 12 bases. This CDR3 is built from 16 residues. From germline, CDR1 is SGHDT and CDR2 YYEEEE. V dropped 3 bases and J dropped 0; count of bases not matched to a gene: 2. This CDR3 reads CASSSSGGASTDTQYF. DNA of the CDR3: TGTGCCAGCAGCTCTAGCGGGGGGGCAAGCACAGATACGCAGTATTTT. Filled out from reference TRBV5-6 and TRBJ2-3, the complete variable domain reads DAGVTQSPTHLIKTRGQQVTLRCSPKSGHDTVSWYQQALGQGPQFIFQYYEEEERQRGNFPDRFSGHQFPNYSSELNVNALLLGDSALYLCASSSSGGASTDTQYFGPGTRLTVL.

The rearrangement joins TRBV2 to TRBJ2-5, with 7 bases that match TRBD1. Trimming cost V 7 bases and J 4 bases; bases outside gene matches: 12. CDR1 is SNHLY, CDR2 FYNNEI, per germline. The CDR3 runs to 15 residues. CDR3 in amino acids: CASKSMTGTPETQYF. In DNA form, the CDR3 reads TGTGCCAGCAAAAGCATGACAGGGACCCCAGAGACCCAGTACTTC. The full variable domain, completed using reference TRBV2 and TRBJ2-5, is EPEVTQTPSHQVTQMGQEVILRCVPISNHLYFYWYRQILGQKVEFLVSFYNNEISEKSEIFDDQFSVERPDGSNFTLKIRSTKLEDSAMYFCASKSMTGTPETQYFGPGTRLLVL.

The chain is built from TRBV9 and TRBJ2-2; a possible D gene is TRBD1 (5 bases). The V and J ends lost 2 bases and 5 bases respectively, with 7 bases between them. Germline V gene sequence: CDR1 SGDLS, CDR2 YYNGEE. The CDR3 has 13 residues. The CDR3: CASSVTGTGELFF. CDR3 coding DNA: TGTGCCAGCAGCGTCACAGGAACCGGGGAGCTGTTTTTT.

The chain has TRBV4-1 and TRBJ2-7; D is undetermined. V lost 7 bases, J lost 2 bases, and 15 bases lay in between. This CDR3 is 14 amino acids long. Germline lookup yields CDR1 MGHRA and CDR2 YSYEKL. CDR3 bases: TGCGCCAGCACAGATTTAAATCGCCCCTACGAGCAGTACTTC. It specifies CASTDLNRPYEQYF.

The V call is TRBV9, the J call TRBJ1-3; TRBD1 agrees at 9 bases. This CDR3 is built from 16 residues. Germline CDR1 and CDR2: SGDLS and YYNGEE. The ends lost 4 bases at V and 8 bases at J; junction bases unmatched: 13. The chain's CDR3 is CASSLNRGPPRDTIYF. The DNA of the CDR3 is TGTGCCAGCAGCTTGAACAGGGGGCCTCCGAGAGACACCATATATTTT.

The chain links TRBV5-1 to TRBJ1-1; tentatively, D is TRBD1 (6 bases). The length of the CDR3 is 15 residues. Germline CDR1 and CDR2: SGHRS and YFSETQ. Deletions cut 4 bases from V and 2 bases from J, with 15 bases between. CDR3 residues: CASSKQGNANTEAFF. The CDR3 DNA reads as TGCGCCAGCAGCAAACAGGGTAACGCTAACACTGAAGCTTTCTTT.